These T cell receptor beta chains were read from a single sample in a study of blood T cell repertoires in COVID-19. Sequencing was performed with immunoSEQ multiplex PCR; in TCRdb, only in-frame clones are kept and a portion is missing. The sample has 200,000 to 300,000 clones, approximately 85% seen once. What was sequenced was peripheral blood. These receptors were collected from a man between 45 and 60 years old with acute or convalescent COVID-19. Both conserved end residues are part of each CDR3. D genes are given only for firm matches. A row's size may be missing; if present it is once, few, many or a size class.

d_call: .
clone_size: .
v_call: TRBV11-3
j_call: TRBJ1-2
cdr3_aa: CASSLDQTANYGYTF
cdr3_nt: TGTGCCAGCAGCTTAGACCAAACAGCCAACTATGGCTACACCTTC

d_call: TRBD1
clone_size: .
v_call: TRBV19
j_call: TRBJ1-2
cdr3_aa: CASTTLGQGNYGYTF
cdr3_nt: TGTGCCAGTACTACCTTAGGACAGGGGAACTATGGCTACACCTTC

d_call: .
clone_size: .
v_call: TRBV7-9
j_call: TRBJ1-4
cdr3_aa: CASSLRTGNNEKLFF
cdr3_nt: TGTGCCAGCAGCCTTAGAACCGGGAACAATGAAAAACTGTTTTTT

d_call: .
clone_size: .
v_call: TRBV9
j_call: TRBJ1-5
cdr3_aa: CASSVTGYQPQHF
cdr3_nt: TGTGCCAGCAGCGTAACAGGTTACCAGCCCCAGCATTTT

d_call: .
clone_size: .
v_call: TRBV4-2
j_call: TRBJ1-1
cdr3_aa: CASSPNTEDSLNTEAFF
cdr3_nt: TGTGCCAGCAGCCCCAATACCGAGGACAGCTTGAACACTGAAGCTTTCTTT

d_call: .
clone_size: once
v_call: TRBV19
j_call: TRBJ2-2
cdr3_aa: CASSTSSQGFGELFF
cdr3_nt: TGTGCCAGTAGTACATCGAGCCAGGGGTTCGGGGAGCTGTTTTTT

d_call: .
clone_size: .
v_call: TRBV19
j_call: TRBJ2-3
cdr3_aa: CASNKGRGTQYF
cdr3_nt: TGTGCCAGTAATAAGGGTCGGGGTACGCAGTATTTT

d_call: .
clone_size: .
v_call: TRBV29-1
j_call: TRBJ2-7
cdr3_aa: CSVTGTIYEQYF
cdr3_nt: TGCAGCGTCACCGGGACAATCTACGAGCAGTACTTC

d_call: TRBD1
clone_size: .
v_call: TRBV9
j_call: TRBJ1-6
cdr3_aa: CASSVTGTGGNSPLHF
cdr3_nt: TGTGCCAGCAGCGTTACCGGGACAGGCGGTAATTCACCCCTCCACTTT

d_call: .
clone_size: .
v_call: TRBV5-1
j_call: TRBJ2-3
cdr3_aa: CASRILLDTDTQYF
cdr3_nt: TGCGCCAGCCGAATACTATTAGACACAGATACGCAGTATTTT

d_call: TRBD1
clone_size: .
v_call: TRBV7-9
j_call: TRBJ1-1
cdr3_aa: CASRPGQGAKNTEAFF
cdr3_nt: TGTGCCAGCAGACCAGGACAGGGGGCAAAGAACACTGAAGCTTTCTTT

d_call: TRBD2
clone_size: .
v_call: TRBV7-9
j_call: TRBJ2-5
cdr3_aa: CASSSRLAYQETQYF
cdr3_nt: TGTGCCAGCAGCTCCAGACTAGCGTACCAAGAGACCCAGTACTTC

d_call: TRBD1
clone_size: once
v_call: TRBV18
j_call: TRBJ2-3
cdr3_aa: CASSPGTGRTDTQYF
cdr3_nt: TGTGCCAGCTCACCCGGGACAGGGAGAACAGATACGCAGTATTTT

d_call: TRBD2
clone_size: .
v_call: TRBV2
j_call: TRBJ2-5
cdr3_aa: CASRLAGETQYF
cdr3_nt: TGTGCCAGCAGACTAGCGGGAGAGACCCAGTACTTC

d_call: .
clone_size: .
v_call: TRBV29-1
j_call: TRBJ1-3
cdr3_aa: CSVVVLGNTIYF
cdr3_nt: TGCAGCGTTGTTGTACTGGGAAACACCATATATTTT

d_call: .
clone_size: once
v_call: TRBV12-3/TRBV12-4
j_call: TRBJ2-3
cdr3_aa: CASSLVLRDSGYF
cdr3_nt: TGTGCCAGCAGTTTAGTTCTTCGGGACTCGGGGTATTTT

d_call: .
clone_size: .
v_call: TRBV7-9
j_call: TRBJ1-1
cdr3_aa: CASGPRDTEAFF
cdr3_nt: TGTGCCAGCGGGCCGAGGGACACTGAAGCTTTCTTT

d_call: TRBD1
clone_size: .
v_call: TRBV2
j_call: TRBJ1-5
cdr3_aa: CASSGQGARLLQPQHF
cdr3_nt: TGTGCCAGCAGTGGACAGGGGGCCAGATTGCTTCAGCCCCAGCATTTT

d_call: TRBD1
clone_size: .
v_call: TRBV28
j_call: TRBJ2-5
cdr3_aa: CASRARDRPQETQYF
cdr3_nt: TGTGCCAGCAGAGCCCGGGACAGGCCCCAAGAGACCCAGTACTTC

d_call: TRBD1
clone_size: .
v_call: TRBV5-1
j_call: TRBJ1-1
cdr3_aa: CASSLIHRGSGLTEAFF
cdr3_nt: TGCGCCAGCAGCTTGATCCACAGGGGCTCGGGTCTCACTGAAGCTTTCTTT

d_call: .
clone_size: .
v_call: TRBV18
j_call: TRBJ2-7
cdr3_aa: CASSSPQGDYEQYF
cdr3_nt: TGTGCCAGCTCATCTCCACAGGGAGACTACGAGCAGTACTTC

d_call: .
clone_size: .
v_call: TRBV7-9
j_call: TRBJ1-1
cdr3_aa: CASSLRAGDTEAFF
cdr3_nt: TGTGCCAGCAGCTTAAGGGCGGGGGACACTGAAGCTTTCTTT

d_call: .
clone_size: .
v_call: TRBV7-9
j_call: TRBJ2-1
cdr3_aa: CASSLALQNEQFF
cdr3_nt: TGTGCCAGCAGCTTAGCACTCCAAAATGAGCAGTTCTTC

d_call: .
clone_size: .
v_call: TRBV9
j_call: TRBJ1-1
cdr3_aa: CASSVATSGGEAFF
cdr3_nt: TGTGCCAGCAGCGTAGCTACGTCGGGGGGTGAAGCTTTCTTT

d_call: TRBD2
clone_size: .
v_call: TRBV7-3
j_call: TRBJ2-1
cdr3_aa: CASSRARWREEEEQFF
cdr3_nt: TGTGCCAGCAGCCGAGCTCGGTGGCGGGAGGAGGAGGAGCAGTTCTTC

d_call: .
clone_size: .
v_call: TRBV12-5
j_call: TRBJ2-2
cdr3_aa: CASGLKTAGELFF
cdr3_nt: TGTGCTAGTGGTTTGAAAACTGCCGGGGAGCTGTTTTTT

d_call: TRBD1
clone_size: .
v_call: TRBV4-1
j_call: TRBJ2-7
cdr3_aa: CASSQYGTGSYEQYF
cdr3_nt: TGCGCCAGCAGCCAATACGGGACAGGTAGCTACGAGCAGTACTTC

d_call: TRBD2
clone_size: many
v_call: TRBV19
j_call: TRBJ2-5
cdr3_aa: CASSTLADQETQYF
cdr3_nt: TGTGCCAGTAGTACTCTAGCGGACCAAGAGACCCAGTACTTC

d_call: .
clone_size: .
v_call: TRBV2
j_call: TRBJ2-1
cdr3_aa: CASSDRLYNEQFF
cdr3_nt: TGTGCCAGCAGTGATCGACTCTACAATGAGCAGTTCTTC

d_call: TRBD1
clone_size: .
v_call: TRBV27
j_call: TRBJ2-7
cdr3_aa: CASRLSPGQPILYEQYF
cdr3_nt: TGTGCCAGCAGACTCTCCCCGGGACAGCCTATACTATACGAGCAGTACTTC

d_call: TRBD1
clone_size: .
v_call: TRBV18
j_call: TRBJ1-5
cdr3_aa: CASSPGQGKQPQHF
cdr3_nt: TGTGCCAGCTCACCGGGACAGGGGAAACAGCCCCAGCATTTT

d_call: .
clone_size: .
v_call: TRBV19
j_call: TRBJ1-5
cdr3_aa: CASSIGGSLSNQPQHF
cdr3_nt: TGTGCCAGTAGTATAGGGGGCTCCTTGTCCAATCAGCCCCAGCATTTT

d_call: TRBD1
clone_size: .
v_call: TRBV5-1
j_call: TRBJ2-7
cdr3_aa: CASTPGTVLYEQYF
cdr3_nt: TGCGCCAGCACCCCGGGGACAGTTCTCTACGAGCAGTACTTC

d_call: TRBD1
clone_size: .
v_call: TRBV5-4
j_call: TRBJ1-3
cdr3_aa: CASSLGTGVSGNTIYF
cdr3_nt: TGTGCCAGCAGTTTAGGTACAGGGGTCTCTGGAAACACCATATATTTT

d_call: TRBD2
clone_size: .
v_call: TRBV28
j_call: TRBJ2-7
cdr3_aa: CASSPPGLAANYEQYF
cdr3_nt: TGTGCCAGCAGTCCCCCCGGACTAGCGGCTAACTACGAGCAGTACTTC

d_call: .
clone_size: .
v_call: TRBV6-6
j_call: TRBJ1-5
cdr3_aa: CASSYSPGIQPQHF
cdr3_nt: TGTGCCAGCAGTTACTCCCCAGGGATTCAGCCCCAGCATTTT

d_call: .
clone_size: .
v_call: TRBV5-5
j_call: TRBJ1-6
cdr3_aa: CASRLPHSNSPLHF
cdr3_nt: TGTGCCAGCAGACTTCCCCATTCAAACTCACCCCTCCACTTT

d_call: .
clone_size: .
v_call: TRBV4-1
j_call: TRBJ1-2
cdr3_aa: CASSQDWRGGYTF
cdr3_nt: TGCGCCAGCAGCCAAGACTGGCGCGGTGGCTACACCTTC

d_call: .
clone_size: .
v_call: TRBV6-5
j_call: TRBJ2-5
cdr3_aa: CASSLRSGGETQYF
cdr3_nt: TGTGCCAGCAGTTTACGCTCAGGAGGGGAGACCCAGTACTTC

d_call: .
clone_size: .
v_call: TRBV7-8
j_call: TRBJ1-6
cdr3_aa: CASSLKGGAPASSPLHF
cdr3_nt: TGTGCCAGCAGCTTAAAGGGGGGGGCCCCGGCAAGTTCACCCCTCCACTTT

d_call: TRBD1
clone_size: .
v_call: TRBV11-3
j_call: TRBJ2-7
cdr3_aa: CASSYRTGVEQYF
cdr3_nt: TGTGCCAGCAGCTACCGGACAGGGGTCGAGCAGTACTTC

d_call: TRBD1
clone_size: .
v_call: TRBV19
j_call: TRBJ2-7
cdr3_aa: CASSVHGQGLYEQYF
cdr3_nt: TGTGCCAGTAGTGTTCATGGACAGGGACTCTACGAGCAGTACTTC

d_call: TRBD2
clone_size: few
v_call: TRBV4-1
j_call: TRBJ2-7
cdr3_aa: CASSQDPAGVTYEQYF
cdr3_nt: TGCGCCAGCAGCCAAGACCCGGCGGGGGTCACCTACGAGCAGTACTTC

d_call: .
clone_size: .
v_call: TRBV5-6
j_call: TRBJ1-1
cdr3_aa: CASSLQANTEAFF
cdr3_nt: TGTGCCAGCAGCCTACAGGCGAACACTGAAGCTTTCTTT

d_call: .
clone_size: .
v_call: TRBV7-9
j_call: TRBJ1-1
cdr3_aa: CASSVREWMTEAFF
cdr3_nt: TGTGCCAGCAGCGTCCGGGAATGGATGACTGAAGCTTTCTTT

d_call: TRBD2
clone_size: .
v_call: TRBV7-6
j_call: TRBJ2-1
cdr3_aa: CASSVWTSGGVNEQFF
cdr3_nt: TGTGCCAGCAGCGTATGGACTAGCGGGGGGGTGAATGAGCAGTTCTTC

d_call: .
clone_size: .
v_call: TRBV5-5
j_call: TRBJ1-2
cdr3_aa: CASSLVAGKGYGYTF
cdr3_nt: TGTGCCAGCAGCTTGGTGGCGGGGAAGGGGTATGGCTACACCTTC

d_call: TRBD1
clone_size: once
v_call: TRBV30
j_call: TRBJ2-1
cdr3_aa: CAWSVGQPGRNEQFF
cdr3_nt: TGTGCCTGGAGTGTGGGACAGCCAGGTAGGAATGAGCAGTTCTTC

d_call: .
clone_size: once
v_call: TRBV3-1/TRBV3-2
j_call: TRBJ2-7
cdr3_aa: CASSRPGSYEQYF
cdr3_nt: TGTGCCAGCAGCAGACCGGGCTCCTACGAGCAGTACTTC

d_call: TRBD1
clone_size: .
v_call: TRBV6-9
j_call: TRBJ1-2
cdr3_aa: CASSQQGPFETGGTDYGYTF
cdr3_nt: TGTGCCAGCAGCCAACAGGGGCCATTCGAGACAGGGGGCACGGACTATGGCTACACCTTC

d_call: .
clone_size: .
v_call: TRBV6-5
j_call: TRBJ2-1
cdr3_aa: CASSYSSHLGGNEQFF
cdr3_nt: TGTGCCAGCAGTTACTCGTCTCATCTGGGGGGAAATGAGCAGTTCTTC

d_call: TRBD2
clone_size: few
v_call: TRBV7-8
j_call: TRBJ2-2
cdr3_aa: CASSLLAGGFGELFF
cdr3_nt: TGTGCCAGCAGCTTGCTAGCGGGAGGATTCGGGGAGCTGTTTTTT

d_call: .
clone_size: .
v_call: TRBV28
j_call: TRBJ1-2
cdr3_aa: CASSLSLTPYGYTF
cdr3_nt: TGTGCCAGCAGTTTGAGCCTCACCCCCTATGGCTACACCTTC

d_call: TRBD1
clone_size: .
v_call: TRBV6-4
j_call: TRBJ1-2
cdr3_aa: CASTGQGRGYGYTF
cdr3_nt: TGTGCCAGCACCGGACAGGGGCGGGGCTATGGCTACACCTTC

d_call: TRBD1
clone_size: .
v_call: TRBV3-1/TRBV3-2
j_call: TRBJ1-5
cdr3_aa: CASSHSDRGQQPQHF
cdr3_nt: TGTGCCAGCAGCCACAGCGACAGGGGGCAACAGCCCCAGCATTTT

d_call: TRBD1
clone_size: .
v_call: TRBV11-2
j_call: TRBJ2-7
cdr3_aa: CASSPDRGSYEQYF
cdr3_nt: TGTGCCAGCAGTCCCGACAGGGGTAGTTACGAGCAGTACTTC

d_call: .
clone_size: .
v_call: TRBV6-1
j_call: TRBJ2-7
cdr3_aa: CASSEAGANYEQYF
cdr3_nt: TGTGCCAGCAGCGAAGCAGGGGCTAACTACGAGCAGTACTTC